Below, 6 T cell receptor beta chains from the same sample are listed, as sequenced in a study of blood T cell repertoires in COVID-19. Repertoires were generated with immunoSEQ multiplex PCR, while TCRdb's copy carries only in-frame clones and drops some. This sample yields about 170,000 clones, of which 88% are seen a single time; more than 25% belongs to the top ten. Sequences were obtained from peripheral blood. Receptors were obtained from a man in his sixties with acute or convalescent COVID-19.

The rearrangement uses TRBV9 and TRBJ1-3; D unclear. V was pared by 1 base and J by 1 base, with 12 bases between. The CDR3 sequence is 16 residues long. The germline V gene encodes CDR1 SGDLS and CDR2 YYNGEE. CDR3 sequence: CASSVIREGSGNTIYF. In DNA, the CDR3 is TGTGCCAGCAGCGTAATACGGGAAGGGTCTGGAAACACCATATATTTT. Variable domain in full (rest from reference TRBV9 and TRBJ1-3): DSGVTQTPKHLITATGQRVTLRCSPRSGDLSVYWYQQSLDQGLQFLIQYYNGEERAKGNILERFSAQQFPDLHSELNLSSLELGDSALYFCASSVIREGSGNTIYFGEGSWLTVV.

Here the CDR3 reads CASSPSGRGSSYGYTF. In DNA, the CDR3 is TGTGCCAGCAGCCCCTCGGGCCGGGGATCCTCCTATGGCTACACCTTC. The chain couples TRBV6-4 to TRBJ1-2; no clear D. This CDR3 region has 16 residues. Per germline, CDR1 MRHNA and CDR2 SNTAGT. V was cut by 6 bases and J by 4 bases, with 21 bases left in between.

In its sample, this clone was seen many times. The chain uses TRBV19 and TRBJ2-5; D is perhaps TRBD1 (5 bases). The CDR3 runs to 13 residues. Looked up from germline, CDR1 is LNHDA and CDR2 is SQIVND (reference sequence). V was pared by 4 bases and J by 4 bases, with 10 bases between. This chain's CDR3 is CASSTGPPETQYF. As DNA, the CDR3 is TGTGCCAGTAGTACAGGGCCCCCAGAGACCCAGTACTTC.

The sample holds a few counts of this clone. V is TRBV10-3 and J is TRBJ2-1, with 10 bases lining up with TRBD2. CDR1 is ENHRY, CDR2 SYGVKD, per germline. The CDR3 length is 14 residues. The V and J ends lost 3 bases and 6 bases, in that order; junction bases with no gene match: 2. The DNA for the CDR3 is TGTGCCATCAGTGAACTAGCGGGGCTCAATGAGCAGTTCTTC. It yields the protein CAISELAGLNEQFF.

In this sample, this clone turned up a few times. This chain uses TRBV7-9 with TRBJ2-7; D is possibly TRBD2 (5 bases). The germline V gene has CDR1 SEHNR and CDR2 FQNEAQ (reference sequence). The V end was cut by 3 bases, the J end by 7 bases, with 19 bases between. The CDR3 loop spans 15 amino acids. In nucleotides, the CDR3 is TGTGCCAGCAGCTTTCGGCGGGCGGGCCCTACGGAGCAGTACTTC. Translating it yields CASSFRRAGPTEQYF.

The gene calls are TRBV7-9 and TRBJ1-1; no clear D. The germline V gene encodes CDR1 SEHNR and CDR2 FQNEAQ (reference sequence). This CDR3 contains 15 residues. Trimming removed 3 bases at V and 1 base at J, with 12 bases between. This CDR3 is CASSFEEGKNTEAFF. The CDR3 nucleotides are TGTGCCAGCAGCTTCGAGGAGGGTAAGAACACTGAAGCTTTCTTT.